Included here is one TCR beta chain sequence, with context. This receptor's antigen is unknown. No base qualities exist here, and no much larger clone lies one base off it. Library prep was done by the immunoSEQ multiplex PCR assay. DNA from the cultured and isolated CD4+ T cells underwent TCR beta CDR3 sequencing. The authors' pipeline ran thus. The analysis removed non-productive TCR sequences, trimmed reads to the CDR3 region, and retained only CDR3s that were 7 or more amino acids long. The MANAFEST web app was used to identify antigen-specific clonotypes by comparing expansion in peptide wells with expansion in reference cultures. To count as positive, a clone had to show expansion at FDR<0.05 compared with the reference and with all other wells, an odds ratio above 5, and a frequency above 0.1% in two replicate wells. Clonotypes significantly expanded in SARS-CoV-2 spike wells and in at least one common cold coronavirus spike condition were defined as cross-reactive. CDR3 similarity was assessed by Levenshtein distance with the stringdist R package, and unrooted trees were built with ape in R 3.6.1. In TCRdb, the immuneACCESS table is reduced to in-frame sequences with V and J assigned. These tables do not hold every clone; where another copy was compared, an unresolved V gene accounts for under half, and the others remain unexplained. V, J and clone size reflect that table, while D and trimming were determined from the DNA. Here the sample has roughly 53,000 clones; 79% occur a single time. The top ten clones comprise around 6% of the sample.

The sample comes from a study of vaccination effects on CD4 cells after COVID-19 (dated by TCRdb to between 2020 and 2023). At the level of the whole study: Participants received two doses of either the BNT162b2 or the mRNA-1273 mRNA SARS-CoV-2 vaccine. The study compared SARS-CoV-2 spike-specific CD4+ TCR repertoires before and after mRNA vaccination in COVID-19 convalescent patients and infection-naive vaccine recipients. A total of 9 to 11 COVID-19 convalescent patients and a handful of SARS-CoV-2-naive healthy vaccine recipients were included in the full study. In the study, cultures from other donors were sequenced using the Oncomine TCR Beta short-read assay on an Illumina iSeq 100.

V is clipped by 3 bases and J by 8 bases, and the sequence between their germline boundaries is 14 bases long. Per the germline V gene, SGHRS is the CDR1 and YFSETQ is the CDR2. Reading from cysteine to phenylalanine, the CDR3 counts 14 amino acids. This entry keeps only the CDR3 DNA: 42 bases, framed from base 1. Points the paper makes about the study in general: In healthy vaccine recipients, vaccine-induced clones were almost all SARS-CoV-2 mono-reactive, with only 1 of 255 being cross-reactive with common cold coronaviruses. Limitations of the study were the small number of convalescent patients and the absence of early post-infection timepoints. At late post-vaccination timepoints, both infection-induced and vaccine-induced clones showed marked clonal contraction, consistent with waning T cell responses.

The ViraFEST assay stimulated PBMC with viral peptide pools and then used TCR sequencing to identify antigen-specific CD4+ T cell clonotypes by expansion. After about 10 days of culture, CD4+ T cells were isolated with the EasySep CD4+ T cell isolation kit. The absence of prior SARS-CoV-2 infection in healthy vaccine recipients was confirmed by negative nucleocapsid antibodies before and after vaccination. Each well held some 1.9 million PBMC cultured in IMDM containing roughly 5% human AB serum, 9.5 to 10 IU/ml IL-2 and gentamicin, along with around 11 ug/ml peptides. On days 3 and 7, half of the culture medium was replaced with fresh IL-2-containing medium. Unless noted otherwise, every peptide stimulation condition was cultured in triplicate wells. PBMC were separated from whole blood using Ficoll-Paque Plus gradient centrifugation and were then either cryopreserved at -140C or used fresh. Overlapping peptide pools spanned the spike proteins of SARS-CoV-2 and the common cold coronaviruses HCoV-NL63, HCoV-OC43 and HCoV-229E. The QIAamp micro DNA kit was used to extract genomic DNA from the cultured CD4+ T cells.

This chain joins TRBV5-1 to TRBJ1-4; D gene: possibly TRBD1, on 6 matching bases. This specimen consisted of CD4+ T cells from PBMCs cultured with HCoV-OC43 spike peptides, obtained before COVID-19 vaccination. This sample's cell subset or site label indicates: HCoV-OC43 spike overlapping peptide pool stimulation. The clonotype comes from a human donor who received a COVID-19 vaccine. The sequenced DNA: TGCGCCAGCAGCTCTTTGGTAACAGGGGAAAAACTGTTTTTT. Its translation is CASSSLVTGEKLFF.